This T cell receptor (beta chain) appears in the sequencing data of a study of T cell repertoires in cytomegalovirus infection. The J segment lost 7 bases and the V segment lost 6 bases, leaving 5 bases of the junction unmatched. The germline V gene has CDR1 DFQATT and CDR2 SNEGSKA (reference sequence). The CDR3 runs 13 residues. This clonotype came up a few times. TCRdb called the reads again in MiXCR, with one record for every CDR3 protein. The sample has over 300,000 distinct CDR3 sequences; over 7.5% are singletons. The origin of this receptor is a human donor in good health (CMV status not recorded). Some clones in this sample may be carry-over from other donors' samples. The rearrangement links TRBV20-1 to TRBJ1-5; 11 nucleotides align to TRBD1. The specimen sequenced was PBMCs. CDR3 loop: CSARTGGGQPQHF. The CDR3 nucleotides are TGCAGTGCCAGGACAGGGGGCGGACAGCCCCAGCATTTT.